This is a list of T cell receptor beta chains from one sample in a study of CD8 T cells in Susac syndrome. TCRdb redid the calling of the immunoSEQ multiplex PCR reads with MiXCR, one entry per CDR3 protein. Among 150,000 to 190,000 distinct CDR3 sequences, approximately 93% were seen once, and the ten largest hold more than 0.2%. The sequenced sample was CD8+ T cells from PBMCs. The receptors here all came from a human donor with multiple sclerosis. CDR3s include the opening cysteine and the closing phenylalanine or tryptophan. D genes are given only for firm matches. Some rows mark clone size as missing; the rest say once, few, many or name a class of expanded clone.

d_gene	abundance	v_gene	j_gene	CDR3aa	CDR3nt
.	.	TRBV28	TRBJ2-1	CASSPRTARGEQFF	TGTGCCAGCAGTCCCCGGACAGCCAGGGGTGAGCAGTTCTTC
.	.	TRBV5-1	TRBJ1-2	CASSLEADYTF	TGCGCCAGCAGCTTGGAGGCCGACTACACCTTC
.	.	TRBV3-1	TRBJ2-3	CASSHLSGLTDTQYF	TGTGCCAGCAGCCACCTTTCCGGGCTCACAGATACGCAGTATTTT
.	.	TRBV12-3/TRBV12-4	TRBJ1-1	CASSLASRNTEAFF	TGTGCCAGCAGTTTAGCGTCACGGAACACTGAAGCTTTCTTT
.	.	TRBV27	TRBJ2-5	CASSRWSGELGHQETQYF	TGTGCCAGCAGTCGCTGGTCAGGGGAATTGGGGCACCAAGAGACCCAGTACTTC
.	.	TRBV4-3	TRBJ2-1	CASSPRDTLPPNEQFF	TGCGCCAGCAGCCCCCGGGACACCCTACCCCCCAATGAGCAGTTCTTC
TRBD1	.	TRBV9	TRBJ1-1	CASSVEGTGANTEAFF	TGTGCCAGCAGCGTAGAGGGGACAGGGGCGAACACTGAAGCTTTCTTT
.	.	TRBV27	TRBJ2-6	CASKAGSPSGANVLTF	TGTGCCAGCAAGGCAGGTAGTCCCTCTGGGGCCAACGTCCTGACTTTC
.	.	TRBV18	TRBJ1-1	CASSPPIGTEAFF	TGTGCCAGCTCACCGCCGATAGGCACTGAAGCTTTCTTT
.	.	TRBV7-9	TRBJ1-6	CASSLVDGSNSPLHF	TGTGCCAGCAGCTTAGTCGACGGGAGTAATTCACCCCTCCACTTT
TRBD2	.	TRBV18	TRBJ2-3	CASSPSGGASDTQYF	TGTGCCAGCTCACCGAGCGGGGGGGCGTCAGATACGCAGTATTTT
.	.	TRBV30	TRBJ2-1	CAWSLMGGGLQFF	TGTGCCTGGAGTCTTATGGGTGGGGGACTTCAGTTCTTC
.	once	TRBV7-8	TRBJ2-7	CASIPPWGNEQYF	TGTGCCAGCATCCCACCCTGGGGTAACGAGCAGTACTTC
.	.	TRBV12-3/TRBV12-4	TRBJ2-1	CASSSRTEQFF	TGTGCCAGCAGTTCTAGGACAGAGCAGTTCTTC
TRBD1	once	TRBV7-7	TRBJ2-7	CASSLGSQGKQYF	TGTGCCAGCAGCTTAGGGTCACAGGGGAAGCAGTACTTC
.	.	TRBV27	TRBJ2-6	CASSLEGNGGANVLTF	TGTGCCAGCAGTTTAGAGGGGAACGGTGGGGCCAACGTCCTGACTTTC
.	.	TRBV13	TRBJ1-2	CASSSKDSVGNYGYTF	TGTGCCAGCAGCTCCAAGGACAGTGTCGGGAACTATGGCTACACCTTC
.	.	TRBV29-1	TRBJ2-6	CSVPHRDKSGGANVLTF	TGCAGCGTCCCCCACCGGGACAAGTCGGGGGGGGCCAACGTCCTGACTTTC
.	once	TRBV6-2/TRBV6-3	TRBJ2-1	CASTPGSSYNEQFF	TGTGCCAGCACCCCGGGAAGCTCCTACAATGAGCAGTTCTTC
.	.	TRBV29-1	TRBJ1-1	CSVGKGYTEAFF	TGCAGCGTTGGGAAGGGTTACACTGAAGCTTTCTTT
TRBD2	.	TRBV29-1	TRBJ2-3	CSAGSGGHTDTQYF	TGCAGCGCTGGTAGCGGGGGTCACACAGATACGCAGTATTTT
.	.	TRBV6-4	TRBJ2-2	CASSDSGANTGELFF	TGTGCCAGCAGTGACTCAGGGGCGAACACCGGGGAGCTGTTTTTT
.	.	TRBV19	TRBJ2-2	CASRWGHSGAGELFF	TGTGCCAGTAGATGGGGACACAGCGGGGCCGGGGAGCTGTTTTTT
.	.	TRBV13	TRBJ2-1	CASSSLPSYNEQFF	TGTGCCAGCAGCTCCCTCCCCTCCTACAATGAGCAGTTCTTC
.	.	TRBV7-9	TRBJ2-3	CASTIADTDTQYF	TGTGCCAGTACGATCGCGGACACAGATACGCAGTATTTT
.	.	TRBV27	TRBJ1-1	CASSRGAGSANTEAFF	TGTGCCAGCAGTCGCGGGGCAGGGTCTGCGAACACTGAAGCTTTCTTT
.	.	TRBV4-2	TRBJ2-3	CASSHPYGADTQYF	TGTGCCAGCAGCCATCCCTATGGGGCAGATACGCAGTATTTT
TRBD1	.	TRBV13	TRBJ2-5	CASSDRGTGVRQETQYF	TGTGCCAGCAGCGACCGAGGGACAGGGGTTCGACAAGAGACCCAGTACTTC
.	.	TRBV9	TRBJ2-3	CASSVALSGTDTQYF	TGTGCCAGCAGCGTAGCTCTTAGCGGTACAGATACGCAGTATTTT
.	.	TRBV20-1	TRBJ2-5	CSARDRPLTGTQYF	TGCAGTGCTAGAGATCGGCCCTTGACCGGGACCCAGTACTTC
.	once	TRBV12-3/TRBV12-4	TRBJ1-1	CASSWAGPEAFF	TGTGCCAGCAGTTGGGCAGGGCCTGAAGCTTTCTTT
TRBD1	.	TRBV9	TRBJ1-1	CASSVYPGTGGSEAFF	TGTGCCAGCAGCGTATATCCAGGGACAGGGGGCTCTGAAGCTTTCTTT
.	.	TRBV14	TRBJ2-1	CASSQEGTYNEQFF	TGTGCCAGCAGCCAAGAGGGTACCTACAATGAGCAGTTCTTC
TRBD1	.	TRBV30	TRBJ2-7	CAWRPGQRSYEQYF	TGTGCCTGGAGACCGGGACAGCGGAGCTACGAGCAGTACTTC
.	.	TRBV14	TRBJ1-2	CASSQVVSGGEDYGYTF	TGTGCCAGCAGCCAAGTCGTGAGCGGGGGTGAGGACTATGGCTACACCTTC
.	.	TRBV30	TRBJ1-6	CAWDVGPLYNSPLHF	TGTGCCTGGGATGTGGGACCGTTGTATAATTCACCCCTCCACTTT
TRBD1	.	TRBV7-9	TRBJ2-7	CASSSWDRGAYEQYF	TGTGCCAGCAGCTCCTGGGACAGGGGGGCCTACGAGCAGTACTTC
.	.	TRBV5-6	TRBJ2-7	CASSFVRGDLSYEQYF	TGTGCCAGCAGCTTCGTTCGAGGGGATTTGAGTTACGAGCAGTACTTC
.	.	TRBV7-2	TRBJ2-7	CASSLENGYEQYF	TGTGCCAGCAGCTTGGAGAACGGGTACGAGCAGTACTTC
.	.	TRBV4-1	TRBJ2-3	CASSTGLAVTDTQYF	TGCGCCAGCAGTACAGGGTTGGCAGTCACAGATACGCAGTATTTT
TRBD2	.	TRBV9	TRBJ2-1	CASQRGPSYNEQFF	TGTGCCAGCCAGCGGGGGCCATCCTACAATGAGCAGTTCTTC
.	.	TRBV6-2/TRBV6-3	TRBJ2-1	CASSYPQQFF	TGTGCCAGCAGTTATCCCCAGCAGTTCTTC
.	.	TRBV4-3	TRBJ2-5	CASSQDSGETQYF	TGCGCCAGCAGCCAAGACTCCGGAGAGACCCAGTACTTC
.	.	TRBV19	TRBJ1-1	CASSIGQATRNTEAFF	TGTGCCAGTAGTATAGGACAGGCTACGAGGAACACTGAAGCTTTCTTT
.	.	TRBV5-1	TRBJ2-5	CASTSVPGSQETQYF	TGCGCCAGCACCTCGGTCCCGGGTAGTCAAGAGACCCAGTACTTC
.	.	TRBV6-1	TRBJ1-6	CASIRHPGGNSPLHF	TGTGCCAGCATCAGACACCCTGGGGGGAATTCACCCCTCCACTTT
TRBD2	.	TRBV7-9	TRBJ2-3	CASSPKASGAYTQYF	TGTGCCAGCAGCCCAAAGGCTAGCGGGGCCTATACGCAGTATTTT
TRBD1	once	TRBV6-2/TRBV6-3	TRBJ2-5	CASSPSTGGGETQYF	TGTGCCAGCAGTCCATCGACAGGGGGCGGCGAGACCCAGTACTTC
.	.	TRBV7-9	TRBJ1-5	CASSPRDSSGQPQHF	TGTGCCAGCAGCCCCCGGGACTCTTCTGGCCAGCCCCAGCATTTT
.	.	TRBV15	TRBJ2-5	CATSRDPNQETQYF	TGTGCCACCAGCAGAGATCCTAACCAAGAGACCCAGTACTTC
.	.	TRBV4-2	TRBJ2-1	CASSQVVWGENNEQFF	TGTGCCAGCAGCCAAGTTGTGTGGGGGGAAAACAATGAGCAGTTCTTC
TRBD2	.	TRBV20-1	TRBJ2-1	CSARVTGSTSGSYNEQFF	TGCAGTGCTAGAGTTACGGGATCGACTAGCGGGTCCTACAATGAGCAGTTCTTC
.	.	TRBV7-9	TRBJ2-1	CASSLNRNNEQFF	TGTGCCAGCAGCTTAAACAGAAACAATGAGCAGTTCTTC
TRBD1	.	TRBV28	TRBJ2-1	CASRTGGYNEQFF	TGTGCCAGCAGGACAGGGGGCTACAATGAGCAGTTCTTC
.	.	TRBV3-1	TRBJ2-5	CASSQETKEVVHF	TGTGCCAGCAGCCAAGAAACGAAGGAGGTCGTCCACTTC